The present entry profiles one TCR beta chain with its context. Its target is unknown. This entry comes from a study of cytomegalovirus exposure and HLA in healthy donors. Clones were sequenced by immunoSEQ multiplex PCR, and TCRdb holds only the in-frame ones, with some missing. This table has about 73,000 clones, 85% to 95% appearing once. Overall study findings and caveats: The study recorded over 150 TCR beta chains that were cytomegalovirus-associated. Many donors carried some public TCRs, although rarity characterized most TCR sequences. CMV antigen specificity of three CMV-associated chains was confirmed in vitro.

A roughly 120-subject validation cohort, separate from the approximately 720-subject first cohort, supplied the donors. Material: PBMCs. This TCR derives from a man aged 18 to 29 in good health and CMV-seronegative.

CDR3 DNA: TGTGCCAGCGCAATCGAACAGGTCCTGTACGAGCAGTACTTC. Residues: CASAIEQVLYEQYF. V usage is TRBV5-5 and J usage is TRBJ2-7, with a possible D match to TRBD1 (5 bases). This CDR3 comprises 14 residues. Germline CDR1 and CDR2: SGHKS and YYEKEE (reference sequence). V shed 7 bases and J shed 4 bases, with 18 bases lying between them.